The rows below give T cell receptor beta chains drawn from one sample of a study of shared clonotypes between healthy human individuals. Only in-frame clones appear in the TCRdb table, and some are missing; sequencing was by immunoSEQ multiplex PCR. The sample includes about 2.3 million clones, about 92% seen only once; the top ten take about 0.39%. Sequencing used naive CD4+ T cells from PBMCs. These receptors came from a man younger than 35 in good health. Some clones in this sample may be carry-over from other donors' samples. CDR3s include the opening cysteine and the closing phenylalanine or tryptophan. The D gene is left open where the match is weak. Part of the rows lack a size; the others show once, few, many or a class for expanded clones.

size: -
V: TRBV18
J: TRBJ2-2
D: -
DNA: TGTGCCAGCTCAGACGACATACTCCGTGCCAACACCGGGGAGCTGTTTTTT
CDR3: CASSDDILRANTGELFF

size: -
V: TRBV28
J: TRBJ1-5
D: -
DNA: TGTGCCAGCAGTCCCCGGGCCTGGGAGGGCAATCAGCCCCAGCATTTT
CDR3: CASSPRAWEGNQPQHF

size: once
V: TRBV28
J: TRBJ2-1
D: -
DNA: TGTGCCAGCAGTTTATTCCGGGGGCCCTACAATGAGCAGTTCTTC
CDR3: CASSLFRGPYNEQFF

size: -
V: TRBV28
J: TRBJ1-2
D: TRBD1
DNA: TGTGCCAGCATTGGGACAGCCTATGGCTACACCTTC
CDR3: CASIGTAYGYTF

size: -
V: TRBV29-1
J: TRBJ2-3
D: -
DNA: TGCAGCGATGGCTACGGGAGCACAGATACGCAGTATTTT
CDR3: CSDGYGSTDTQYF

size: -
V: TRBV6-6
J: TRBJ1-1
D: -
DNA: TGTGCCAGCAGTTACTCGCAACACACTGAAGCTTTCTTT
CDR3: CASSYSQHTEAFF

size: -
V: TRBV18
J: TRBJ2-1
D: TRBD1
DNA: TGTGCCAGCTCACCGCCGGGACAGGGGGGGAATGAGCAGTTCTTC
CDR3: CASSPPGQGGNEQFF

size: -
V: TRBV2
J: TRBJ2-1
D: -
DNA: TGTGCCAGCAGTGAAGCCGGGACTCCCTCTTATGAGCAGTTCTTC
CDR3: CASSEAGTPSYEQFF

size: -
V: TRBV6-6
J: TRBJ1-1
D: -
DNA: TGTGCCAGCAGTTACTCAAGAGGCTTTAACACTGAAGCTTTCTTT
CDR3: CASSYSRGFNTEAFF

size: -
V: TRBV4-2
J: TRBJ1-2
D: TRBD1
DNA: TGTGCCAGCAGCCAAGACCCGGGACAGGGGCCTTATGGCTACACCTTC
CDR3: CASSQDPGQGPYGYTF

size: -
V: TRBV5-1
J: TRBJ2-7
D: TRBD2
DNA: TGCGCCAGCAGCTCGGCCCCTAGCGGGGTCGCCTACGAGCAGTACTTC
CDR3: CASSSAPSGVAYEQYF

size: -
V: TRBV2
J: TRBJ2-7
D: -
DNA: TGTGCCAGCAGGTACGACTCCCAGGCCTACTACGAGCAGTACTTC
CDR3: CASRYDSQAYYEQYF

size: -
V: TRBV30
J: TRBJ2-7
D: -
DNA: TGTGCCTGGAGTGGATCCATTTCTAGCTCCTACGAGCAGTACTTC
CDR3: CAWSGSISSSYEQYF

size: -
V: TRBV6-1
J: TRBJ2-1
D: -
DNA: TGTGCCAGCAGTGAAAACCCTAATTATGAGCAGTTCTTC
CDR3: CASSENPNYEQFF

size: -
V: TRBV5-4
J: TRBJ1-4
D: -
DNA: TGTGCCAGCAGCTTGGCCGGTGGCAGTCTCAATGAAAAACTGTTTTTT
CDR3: CASSLAGGSLNEKLFF

size: -
V: TRBV27
J: TRBJ1-2
D: -
DNA: TGTGCCAGCAGTTTATCCTTCAACCAGTGGGGCGGCTATGGCTACACCTTC
CDR3: CASSLSFNQWGGYGYTF

size: once
V: TRBV5-6
J: TRBJ2-7
D: TRBD1
DNA: TGTGCCAGCAGCTCCCGGCAGGGGGCTCTGCACGAGCAGTACTTC
CDR3: CASSSRQGALHEQYF

size: -
V: TRBV30
J: TRBJ1-2
D: -
DNA: TGTGCCTGGAGTCGGGGCAGGGAGAATGGCTACACCTTC
CDR3: CAWSRGRENGYTF

size: -
V: TRBV11-2
J: TRBJ1-1
D: -
DNA: TGTGCCAGCAGCCAACAGCTCAGAACGAACACTGAAGCTTTCTTT
CDR3: CASSQQLRTNTEAFF

size: -
V: TRBV7-2
J: TRBJ2-1
D: TRBD2
DNA: TGTGCCAGCAGCCCCCGACTAGCGGGGGGGAATGAGCAGTTCTTC
CDR3: CASSPRLAGGNEQFF

size: -
V: TRBV28
J: TRBJ1-5
D: -
DNA: TGTGCCAGCAGTTATCCCTTGCGACCCCAGCATTTT
CDR3: CASSYPLRPQHF

size: -
V: TRBV5-1
J: TRBJ2-7
D: TRBD2
DNA: TGCGCCAGCAGCTTTGGACTAGCGGGAGTTCTCACCGAGCAGTACTTC
CDR3: CASSFGLAGVLTEQYF

size: -
V: TRBV30
J: TRBJ2-5
D: TRBD2
DNA: TGTGCCTGGAGTCCCTTCCACGGGAGGGAAGAGACCCAGTACTTC
CDR3: CAWSPFHGREETQYF

size: -
V: TRBV6-4
J: TRBJ2-2
D: TRBD1
DNA: TGTGCCAGCAGGGGACAGTCGAACACCGGGGAGCTGTTTTTT
CDR3: CASRGQSNTGELFF

size: -
V: TRBV18
J: TRBJ2-5
D: -
DNA: TGTGCCAGCTCACCAGGGCGCGGGGCGGAGACCCAGTACTTC
CDR3: CASSPGRGAETQYF

size: once
V: TRBV13
J: TRBJ2-2
D: -
DNA: TGTGCCAGCAGCGACGGCCTGGGAGAGGGCTTACTTGGGGAGCTGTTTTTT
CDR3: CASSDGLGEGLLGELFF

size: -
V: TRBV5-1
J: TRBJ2-2
D: TRBD2
DNA: TGCGCCAGCAGCTTGGCCTTAGCGGGGACTAACACCGGGGAGCTGTTTTTT
CDR3: CASSLALAGTNTGELFF